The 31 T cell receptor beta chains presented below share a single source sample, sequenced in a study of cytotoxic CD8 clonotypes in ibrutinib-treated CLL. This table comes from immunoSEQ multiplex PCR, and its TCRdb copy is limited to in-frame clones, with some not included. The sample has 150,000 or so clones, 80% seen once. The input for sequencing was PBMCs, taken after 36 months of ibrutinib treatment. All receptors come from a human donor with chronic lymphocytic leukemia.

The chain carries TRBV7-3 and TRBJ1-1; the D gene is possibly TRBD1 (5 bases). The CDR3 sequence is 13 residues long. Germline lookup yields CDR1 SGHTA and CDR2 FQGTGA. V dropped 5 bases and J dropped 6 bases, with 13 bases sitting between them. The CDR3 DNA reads TGTGCCAGCAGCCTGGCGGGGGGTGCTGAAGCTTTCTTT. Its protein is CASSLAGGAEAFF.

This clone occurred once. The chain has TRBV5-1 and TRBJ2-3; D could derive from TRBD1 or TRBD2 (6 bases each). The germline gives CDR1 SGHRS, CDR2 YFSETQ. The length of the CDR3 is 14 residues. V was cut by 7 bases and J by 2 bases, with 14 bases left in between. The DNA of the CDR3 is TGCGCCAGCCATGGGGGGCTCAACACAGATACGCAGTATTTT. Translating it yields CASHGGLNTDTQYF.

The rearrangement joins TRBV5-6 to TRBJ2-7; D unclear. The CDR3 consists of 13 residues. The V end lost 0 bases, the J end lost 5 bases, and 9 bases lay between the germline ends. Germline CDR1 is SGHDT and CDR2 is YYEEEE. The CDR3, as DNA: TGTGCCAGCAGCTTGGCACAGTTAAACGAGCAGTACTTC. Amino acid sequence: CASSLAQLNEQYF.

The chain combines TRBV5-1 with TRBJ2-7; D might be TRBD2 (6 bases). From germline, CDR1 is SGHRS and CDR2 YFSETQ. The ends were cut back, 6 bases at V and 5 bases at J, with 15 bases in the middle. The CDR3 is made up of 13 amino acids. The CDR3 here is CASNLGPSDEQYF. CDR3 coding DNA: TGCGCCAGCAACCTGGGACCTAGCGACGAGCAGTACTTC.

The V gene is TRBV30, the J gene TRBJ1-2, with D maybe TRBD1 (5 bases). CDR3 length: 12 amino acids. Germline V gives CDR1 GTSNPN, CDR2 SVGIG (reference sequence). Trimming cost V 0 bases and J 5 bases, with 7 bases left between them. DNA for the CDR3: TGTGCCTGGAGTGTTCCAGGGTATGGCTACACCTTC. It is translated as CAWSVPGYGYTF.

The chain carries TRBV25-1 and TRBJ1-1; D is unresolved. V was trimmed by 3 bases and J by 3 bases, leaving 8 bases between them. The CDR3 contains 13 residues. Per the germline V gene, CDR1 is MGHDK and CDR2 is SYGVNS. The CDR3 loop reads CASSDRQDTEAFF. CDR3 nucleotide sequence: TGTGCCAGCAGTGACCGGCAGGACACTGAAGCTTTCTTT.

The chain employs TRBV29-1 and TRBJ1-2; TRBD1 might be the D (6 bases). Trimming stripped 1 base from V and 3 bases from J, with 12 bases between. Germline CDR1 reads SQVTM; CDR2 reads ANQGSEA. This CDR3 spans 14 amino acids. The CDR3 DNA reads TGCAGCGTTGAAGCGCGACAGGCAGACTATGGCTACACCTTC. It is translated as CSVEARQADYGYTF.

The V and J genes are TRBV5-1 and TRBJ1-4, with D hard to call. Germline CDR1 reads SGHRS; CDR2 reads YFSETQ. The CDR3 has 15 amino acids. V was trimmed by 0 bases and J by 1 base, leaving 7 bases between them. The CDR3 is CASSLDGQTNEKLFF. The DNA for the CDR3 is TGCGCCAGCAGCTTGGATGGTCAAACTAATGAAAAACTGTTTTTT.

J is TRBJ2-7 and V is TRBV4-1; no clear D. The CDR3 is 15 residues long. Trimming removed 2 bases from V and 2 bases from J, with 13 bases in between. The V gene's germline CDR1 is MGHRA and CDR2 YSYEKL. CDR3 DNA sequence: TGCGCCAGCAGCCAACTCCTCCAGCCTACCTACGAGCAGTACTTC. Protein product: CASSQLLQPTYEQYF.

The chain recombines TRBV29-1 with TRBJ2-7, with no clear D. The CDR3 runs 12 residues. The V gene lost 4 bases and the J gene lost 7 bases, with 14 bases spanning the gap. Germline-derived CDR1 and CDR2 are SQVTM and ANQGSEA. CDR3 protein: CSVVVWAGEQYF. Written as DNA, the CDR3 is TGCAGCGTTGTTGTGTGGGCTGGGGAGCAGTACTTC.

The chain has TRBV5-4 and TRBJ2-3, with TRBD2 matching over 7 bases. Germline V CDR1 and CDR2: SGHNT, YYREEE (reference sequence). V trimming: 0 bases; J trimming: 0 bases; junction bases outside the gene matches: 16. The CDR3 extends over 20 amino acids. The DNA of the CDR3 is TGTGCCAGCAGCTTGGTGGGGAGGGGCAGAAGACCCTCTAGCACAGATACGCAGTATTTT. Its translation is CASSLVGRGRRPSSTDTQYF.

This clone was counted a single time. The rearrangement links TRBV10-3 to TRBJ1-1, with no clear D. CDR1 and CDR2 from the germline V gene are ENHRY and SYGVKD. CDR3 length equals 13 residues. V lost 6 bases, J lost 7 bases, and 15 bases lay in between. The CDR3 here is CAISSRTAVEAFF. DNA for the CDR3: TGTGCCATCAGCTCTAGGACGGCGGTTGAAGCTTTCTTT.

The CDR3 spells CASRKTGMGSPLHF. The CDR3 region has the DNA TGTGCCAGCAGGAAGACAGGGATGGGTTCACCCCTCCACTTT. V is TRBV2 and J is TRBJ1-6, with 7 nucleotides matching TRBD1. V gave up 6 bases and J gave up 9 bases; unmatched junction bases: 8. Germline CDR1 reads SNHLY; CDR2 reads FYNNEI. The CDR3 totals 14 residues.

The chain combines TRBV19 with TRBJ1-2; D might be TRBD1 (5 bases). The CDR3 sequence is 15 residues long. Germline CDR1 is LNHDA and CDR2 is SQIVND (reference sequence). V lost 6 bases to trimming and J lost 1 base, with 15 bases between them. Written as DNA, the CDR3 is TGTGCCAGTAGCCAACAGTTCGGGGGTAACTATGGCTACACCTTC. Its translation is CASSQQFGGNYGYTF.

The CDR3 nucleotides are TGTGCCAGCAGTGAAATAGCTAACTATGGCTACACCTTC. This sequence encodes CASSEIANYGYTF. The genes are TRBV2 and TRBJ1-2, with D unclear. With 2 bases removed from V and 0 bases from J, the gap between germline ends came to 4 bases. CDR1 and CDR2 (germline): SNHLY, FYNNEI. The CDR3 is made up of 13 amino acids.

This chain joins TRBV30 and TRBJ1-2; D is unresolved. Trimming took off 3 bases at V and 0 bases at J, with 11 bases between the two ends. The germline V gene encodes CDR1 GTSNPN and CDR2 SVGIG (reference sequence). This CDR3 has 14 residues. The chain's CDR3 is CAWRAAQANYGYTF. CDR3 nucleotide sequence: TGTGCCTGGAGGGCGGCCCAAGCTAACTATGGCTACACCTTC.

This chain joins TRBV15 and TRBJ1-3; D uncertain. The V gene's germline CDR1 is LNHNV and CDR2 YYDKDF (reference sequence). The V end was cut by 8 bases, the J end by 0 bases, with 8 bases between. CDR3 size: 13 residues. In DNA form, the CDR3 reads TGTGCCACCCAGGCCAGCTCTGGAAACACCATATATTTT. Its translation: CATQASSGNTIYF.

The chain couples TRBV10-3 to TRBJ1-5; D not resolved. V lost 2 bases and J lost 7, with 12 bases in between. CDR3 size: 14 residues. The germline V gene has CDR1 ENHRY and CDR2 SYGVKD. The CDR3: CAISENRREQPQHF. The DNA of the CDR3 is TGTGCCATCAGTGAGAACAGAAGGGAGCAGCCCCAGCATTTT.

The CDR3, as DNA: TGCGCCAGCAGCTTGGCGGTGGGGGAGAACTATGGCTACACCTTC. Translation gives CASSLAVGENYGYTF. The gene calls are TRBV5-1 and TRBJ1-2, with a weak D call TRBD1 (5 bases). CDR3 size: 15 residues. The V gene's germline CDR1 is SGHRS and CDR2 YFSETQ. Trimming shortened V by 0 bases and J by 2 bases, and 11 bases separated the two germline ends.

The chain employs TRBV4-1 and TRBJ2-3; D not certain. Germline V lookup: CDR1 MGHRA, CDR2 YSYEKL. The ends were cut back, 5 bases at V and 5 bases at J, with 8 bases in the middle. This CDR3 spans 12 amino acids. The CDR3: CASSIVRDTQYF. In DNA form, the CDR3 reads TGCGCCAGCAGCATAGTTAGAGATACGCAGTATTTT.

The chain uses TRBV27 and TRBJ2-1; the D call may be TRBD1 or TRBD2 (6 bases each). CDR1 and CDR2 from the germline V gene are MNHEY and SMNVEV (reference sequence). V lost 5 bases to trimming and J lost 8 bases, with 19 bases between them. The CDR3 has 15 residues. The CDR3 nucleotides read TGTGCCAGCAGTAAGGGGGACCGGAGGGTCCATGAGCAGTTCTTC. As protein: CASSKGDRRVHEQFF.

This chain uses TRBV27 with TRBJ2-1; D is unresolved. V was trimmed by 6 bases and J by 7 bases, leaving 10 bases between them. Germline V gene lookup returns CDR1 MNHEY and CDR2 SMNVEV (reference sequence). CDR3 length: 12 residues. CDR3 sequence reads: CASSNMANEQFF. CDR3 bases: TGTGCCAGCAGCAACATGGCTAATGAGCAGTTCTTC.

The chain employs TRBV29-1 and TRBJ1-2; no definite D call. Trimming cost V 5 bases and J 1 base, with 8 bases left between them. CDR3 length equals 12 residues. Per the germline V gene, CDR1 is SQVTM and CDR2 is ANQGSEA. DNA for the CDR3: TGCAGCGTTCTCCTGATTAACTATGGCTACACCTTC. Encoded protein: CSVLLINYGYTF.

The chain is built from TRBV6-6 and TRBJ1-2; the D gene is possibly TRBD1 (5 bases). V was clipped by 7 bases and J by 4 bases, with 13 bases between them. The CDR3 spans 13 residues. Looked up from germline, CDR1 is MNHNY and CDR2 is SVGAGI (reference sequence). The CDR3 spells CASTETEAYGYTF. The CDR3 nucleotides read TGTGCCAGCACCGAGACAGAAGCCTATGGCTACACCTTC.

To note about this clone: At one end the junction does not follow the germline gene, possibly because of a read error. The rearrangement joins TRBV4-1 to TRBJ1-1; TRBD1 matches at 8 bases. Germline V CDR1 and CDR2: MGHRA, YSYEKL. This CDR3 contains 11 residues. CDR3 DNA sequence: TGCGCCAGCAGCCAAGAAGGGGACAGGACTTTT. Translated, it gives CASSQEGDRTF.

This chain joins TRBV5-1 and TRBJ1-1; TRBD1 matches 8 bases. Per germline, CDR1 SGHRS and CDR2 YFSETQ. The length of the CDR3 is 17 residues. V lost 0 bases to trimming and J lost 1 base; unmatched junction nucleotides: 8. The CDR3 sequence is CASSLALTGGRNTEAFF. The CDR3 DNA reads TGCGCCAGCAGCTTGGCCCTTACAGGGGGGAGGAACACTGAAGCTTTCTTT.

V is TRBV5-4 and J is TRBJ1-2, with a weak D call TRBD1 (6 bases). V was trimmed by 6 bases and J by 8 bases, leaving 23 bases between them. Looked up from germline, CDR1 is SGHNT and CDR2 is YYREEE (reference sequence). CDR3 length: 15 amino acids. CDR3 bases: TGTGCCAGCATCCGCTTCGAGGCAGGGGTGGCCGGCTACACCTTC. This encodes CASIRFEAGVAGYTF.

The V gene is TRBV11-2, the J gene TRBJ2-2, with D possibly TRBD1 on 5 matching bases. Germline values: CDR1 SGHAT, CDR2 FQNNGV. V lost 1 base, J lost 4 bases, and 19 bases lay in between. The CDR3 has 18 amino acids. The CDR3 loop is CASSLVRGTGLGTGELFF. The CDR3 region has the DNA TGTGCCAGCAGCTTAGTTCGAGGCACAGGCCTCGGCACCGGGGAGCTGTTTTTT.

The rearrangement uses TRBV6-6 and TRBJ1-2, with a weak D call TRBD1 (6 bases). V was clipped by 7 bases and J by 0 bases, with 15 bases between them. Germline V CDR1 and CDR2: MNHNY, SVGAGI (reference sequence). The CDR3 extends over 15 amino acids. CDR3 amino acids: CASISLRGANYGYTF. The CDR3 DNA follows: TGTGCCAGCATCTCGCTTAGGGGGGCTAACTATGGCTACACCTTC.

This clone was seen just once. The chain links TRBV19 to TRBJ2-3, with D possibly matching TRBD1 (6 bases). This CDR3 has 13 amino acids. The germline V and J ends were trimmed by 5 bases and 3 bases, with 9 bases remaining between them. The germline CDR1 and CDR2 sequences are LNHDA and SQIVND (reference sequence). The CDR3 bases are TGTGCCAGTAGTCACAGGGCAACAGATACGCAGTATTTT. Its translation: CASSHRATDTQYF.

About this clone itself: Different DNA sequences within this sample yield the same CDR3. CDR3 bases: TGCGCCAGCAGCGGACAGCCTGGAGAGCAGTACTTC. Protein: CASSGQPGEQYF. The genes are TRBV5-1 and TRBJ2-7, with TRBD1 as a possible D gene (6 bases). CDR3 length: 12 amino acids. Germline assignment: CDR1 SGHRS and CDR2 YFSETQ. V gave up 4 bases and J gave up 7 bases, with 12 bases separating them.